This TCR beta chain came from a study of blood T cell repertoires in COVID-19. Study-level information: Acute and convalescent COVID-19 specimens originated in the United States, Italy and Spain.

This clone was found a few times. Authors' processing steps: Scientists estimated how many nucleated cells there were by amplifying reference gene primers. Clones were sequenced by immunoSEQ multiplex PCR, and TCRdb holds only the in-frame ones, with some missing. The DNA gave D and trimming, while V, J and clone size come from that table. Here the sample spans a few hundred thousand clones, 75% to 90% being singletons. The CDR3 length is 17 residues. Germline values: CDR1 MNHEY, CDR2 SMNVEV (reference sequence). V lost 5 bases to trimming and J lost 6 bases; unmatched junction nucleotides: 16. The V and J genes are TRBV27 and TRBJ1-5, with 7 nucleotides matching TRBD1. The sequence was collected from a woman aged 18-29 years with acute or convalescent COVID-19. Sequenced input: peripheral blood. DNA of the CDR3: TGTGCCAGCAGTACCCGATTCAGGGGGAGTATAGGTCAGCCCCAGCATTTT. Translated: CASSTRFRGSIGQPQHF.